The 22 T cell receptor beta chains listed next were all sequenced from one sample in a study of CXCR3-negative and CXCR3-positive naive CD8 T cells. Carrying UMI labels, the TRB cDNA libraries were prepared through 5' RACE. From the 5' RACE reads, TCRdb lists one entry per CDR3 protein and no DNA. The sample data list around 140,000 distinct CDR3 sequences. The antigens of these receptors remain unknown. Whole-study findings and limits: CXCR3-positive naive cells carried more hydrophobic TRB CDR3s than CXCR3-negative naive cells did.

The sample was naive CXCR3+ CD8+ T cells from blood. The subset denotes: CD45RO-CCR7+CD27+CD95- naive CD8+ T cells expressing CXCR3 (TNR3+). Receptors originate from a human donor in good health. Some clones in this sample may be carry-over from other donors' samples.

The V call is TRBV29-1, the J call TRBJ2-1; TCRdb selects TRBD1, and the lack of DNA leaves this call unchecked. Per the germline V gene, CDR1 is SQVTM and CDR2 is ANQGSEA. The CDR3 extends over 12 amino acids. This CDR3 reads CSVARADNEQFF.

The chain uses TRBV15 and TRBJ2-1; TCRdb lists TRBD1, though no DNA is available to test this call. Germline V gene lookup returns CDR1 LNHNV and CDR2 YYDKDF (reference sequence). CDR3 size: 14 residues. CDR3 sequence reads: CATRDQGVPNEQFF.

This sequence joins TRBV5-1 and TRBJ2-2. The CDR3 runs to 15 residues. Germline assignment: CDR1 SGHRS and CDR2 YFSETQ. CDR3 region: CASSLDWGTTGELFF.

The chain carries TRBV2 and TRBJ2-5; the D call of TRBD2 rests on TCRdb alone, since no DNA is present to check it. This CDR3 contains 17 residues. Germline CDR1 and CDR2: SNHLY and FYNNEI. The CDR3 region is CASSEAGSGWYQETQYF.

The rearrangement uses TRBV20-1 and TRBJ2-1; the TCRdb call, TRBD2, lacks DNA for checking. CDR1 is DFQATT, CDR2 SNEGSKA, per germline (reference sequence). The CDR3 contains 16 residues. The CDR3 sequence is CSARASTSGDYNEQFF.

The genes are TRBV28 and TRBJ2-4. The CDR3 has 13 amino acids. The germline V gene encodes CDR1 MDHEN and CDR2 SYDVKM. CDR3 region: CASSDVALNIQYF.

The chain couples TRBV5-1 to TRBJ2-5; TCRdb returns TRBD2, unconfirmable since there is no DNA. Germline CDR1 reads SGHRS; CDR2 reads YFSETQ. This CDR3 is 18 amino acids long. This chain's CDR3 is CASSLPYGLAGGEETQYF.

This rearrangement joins TRBV28 to TRBJ1-4. Looked up from germline, CDR1 is MDHEN and CDR2 is SYDVKM. This CDR3 contains 15 residues. The CDR3 reads CASSWRGTYAEKLFF.

V gene TRBV29-1 combines with J gene TRBJ2-7; with no DNA, the TCRdb D assignment of TRBD1 cannot be verified. Germline assignment: CDR1 SQVTM and CDR2 ANQGSEA. The CDR3 consists of 16 residues. CDR3 amino acids: CSVSLTFSRGSYEQYF.

This sequence joins TRBV3-1 and TRBJ2-3; the TRBD1 assignment by TCRdb is unverifiable without DNA. The germline V gene encodes CDR1 LGHDT and CDR2 YNNKEL (reference sequence). There are 15 residues in the CDR3. The CDR3 here is CASSQDLGAGDTQYF.

The V and J genes are TRBV27 and TRBJ2-7; the D call from TCRdb, TRBD2, cannot be confirmed without DNA. Germline V lookup: CDR1 MNHEY, CDR2 SMNVEV (reference sequence). This CDR3 region has 16 residues. Here the CDR3 reads CASSLGPNPGIYEQYF.

This chain links TRBV11-2 with TRBJ1-3. The length of the CDR3 is 13 residues. CDR1 is SGHAT and CDR2 is FQNNGV in the germline V gene. Here the CDR3 reads CASSSGNGNTIYF.

J is TRBJ2-7 and V is TRBV5-1; TCRdb's assignment of TRBD1 cannot be checked, as there is no DNA. CDR3 length: 14 amino acids. The V gene's germline CDR1 is SGHRS and CDR2 YFSETQ. The CDR3 here is CASRDLLQGYEQYF.

This chain uses TRBV15 with TRBJ2-7; TCRdb picks TRBD1, but there is no DNA to check that call. The CDR3 is made up of 15 amino acids. CDR1 is LNHNV and CDR2 is YYDKDF in the germline V gene (reference sequence). This CDR3 reads CATSKGQTNSYEQYF.

The rearrangement links TRBV27 to TRBJ2-1; lacking DNA, the TRBD1 call made by TCRdb goes unchecked. The CDR3 is 14 amino acids. Germline lookup yields CDR1 MNHEY and CDR2 SMNVEV (reference sequence). CDR3: CASSPGGYPNEQFF.

The chain employs TRBV28 and TRBJ2-7; TCRdb indicates TRBD1, and absent DNA this call remains unverified. The CDR3 length is 14 residues. Germline V gene lookup returns CDR1 MDHEN and CDR2 SYDVKM. CDR3 sequence reads: CASSSWDRGYEQYF.

V usage is TRBV14 and J usage is TRBJ2-1; the TRBD1 assignment by TCRdb is unverifiable without DNA. Germline V gives CDR1 SGHDN, CDR2 FVKESK. The CDR3 is 15 amino acids. CDR3 amino acids: CASSQEHGAPNEQFF. The full variable domain, its missing parts supplied by reference TRBV14 and TRBJ2-1, is EAGVTQFPSHSVIEKGQTVTLRCDPISGHDNLYWYRRVMGKEIKFLLHFVKESKQDESGMPNNRFLAERTGGTYSTLKVQPAELEDSGVYFCASSQEHGAPNEQFFGPGTRLTVL.

The rearrangement uses TRBV7-9 and TRBJ2-1; TCRdb names TRBD1, which stays unverified in the absence of DNA. CDR3 length equals 15 residues. Germline V CDR1 and CDR2: SEHNR, FQNEAQ (reference sequence). The CDR3 loop reads CASAEVTGGGNEQFF.

The rearrangement joins TRBV29-1 to TRBJ1-2. The CDR3 sequence is 16 residues long. Germline CDR1 and CDR2: SQVTM and ANQGSEA. The chain's CDR3 is CSADHLPPRGAYGYTF.

The chain employs TRBV5-1 and TRBJ1-3; lacking DNA, the TRBD1 call made by TCRdb goes unchecked. CDR1 and CDR2 (germline): SGHRS, YFSETQ. The CDR3 covers 16 residues. CDR3 loop: CASSFVPDSSGNTIYF. The variable domain in full, completed from reference TRBV5-1 and TRBJ1-3, reads KAGVTQTPRYLIKTRGQQVTLSCSPISGHRSVSWYQQTPGQGLQFLFEYFSETQRNKGNFPGRFSGRQFSNSRSEMNVSTLELGDSALYLCASSFVPDSSGNTIYFGEGSWLTVV.

The chain recombines TRBV29-1 with TRBJ2-1. This CDR3 is built from 11 residues. Germline CDR1 reads SQVTM; CDR2 reads ANQGSEA. The CDR3: CSVEGFNEQFF.

The gene calls are TRBV5-1 and TRBJ2-1; TCRdb names TRBD1, which stays unverified in the absence of DNA. Germline assignment: CDR1 SGHRS and CDR2 YFSETQ. The CDR3 consists of 15 residues. The CDR3: CASSLGGEIYNEQFF.